A single TCR beta chain is shown here with its context. This sample is part of a study of response to subunit inactivated influenza vaccine. The germline V gene has CDR1 MNHNS and CDR2 SASEGT. The CDR3 spans 13 residues. V gave up 5 bases and J gave up 11 bases, with 19 bases separating them. In TCRdb, the RT-PCR reads were re-called with MiXCR into one record per CDR3 protein. Altogether roughly 190,000 distinct CDR3 sequences are present, more than 10% being singletons, with the ten largest covering over 25%. The sample also formed part of further work on T cells expressing NK-cell markers. This second study says: What made the TCR beta cDNA was 5'RACE template switching with UMIs. Sorted CD3+CD56-NKG2C+, CD3+CD56+NKG2C- and CD3+CD56+NKG2C+ T cells were the source of the TCR beta repertoires. Seropositivity for HCMV was found in seven of the eight sequenced donors, with one seronegative. Dominant NKG2C+ clonotypes accounted for roughly 1.0-8% of CD8+ T cells in 5 to 7 donors. Several donors showed these clonotypes also leading the CD3+CD56-NKG2C+ fraction.

The chain couples TRBV6-1 to TRBJ2-7, with D maybe TRBD2 (6 bases). The TCR comes from a man aged 45-65 years who received an inactivated influenza vaccine. This specimen was CD8+ T cells sorted from PBMCs, taken 12 days after vaccination. The CDR3 protein is CASSPTPAREEYF. CDR3 nucleotide sequence: TGTGCCAGCAGTCCTACCCCGGCCAGGGAGGAGTACTTC.